This T cell receptor (beta chain) emerged from a study of cytomegalovirus exposure and HLA in healthy donors. This CDR3 is built from 15 residues. Unmatched junction bases numbered 7, after V lost 5 bases and J lost 7 bases. Germline V CDR1 and CDR2: MNHEY, SMNVEV (reference sequence). 13 Jbeta primers and 60 Vbeta primers were used for the PCR. Only in-frame clones appear in the TCRdb table, and some are missing; sequencing was by immunoSEQ multiplex PCR. Here the sample spans over 100,000 clones, roughly 80% being singletons. Overall study findings and caveats: Later analysis associated a missense DCLRE1C variant with TCR beta V- and J-gene trimming. Rates of TCR association differed by HLA locus in a later analysis, with DRB1 highest and HLA-C lowest.

To note about this clone: Its matching antigen is unknown.

Material for sequencing was PBMCs. The chain recombines TRBV27 with TRBJ1-6; 8 bases line up with TRBD1. The receptor comes from a man aged 30 to 39 in good health and CMV-seropositive. CDR3 residues: CASSAGQGTNSPLHF. CDR3 in DNA: TGTGCCAGCAGTGCAGGACAGGGAACCAATTCACCCCTCCACTTT.